The next 16 T cell receptor beta chains were all read from a single sample in a study of cytomegalovirus exposure and HLA in healthy donors. Researchers ran the PCR with 60 Vbeta and 13 Jbeta primers. Profiling relied on immunoSEQ multiplex PCR, and the TCRdb table lists in-frame clones only, not all of them. Altogether roughly 180,000 clones are present, 9.5% being singletons, with the ten largest covering roughly 1.3%. The sequencing sample was made of PBMCs. These receptors were obtained from a woman younger than 45 in good health and CMV-seropositive.

The table lists this clone with a few counts. CDR3 bases: TGTGCCAGCACCAGGCCAAGCAATGAGCAGTTCTTC. Its protein product is CASTRPSNEQFF. The chain has TRBV6-1 and TRBJ2-1; D is ambiguous. Germline CDR1 reads MNHNS; CDR2 reads SASEGT. This CDR3 is 12 amino acids long. The ends were cut back, 7 bases at V and 6 bases at J, with 10 bases in the middle.

This clone was counted a few times. The V call is TRBV15, the J call TRBJ2-7, with D maybe TRBD1 (6 bases). V lost 2 bases and J lost 0, with 11 bases in between. The CDR3 is 15 amino acids. Germline CDR1 LNHNV, CDR2 YYDKDF (reference sequence). CDR3 protein: CATSRNGQSSYEQYF. DNA of the CDR3: TGTGCCACCAGCAGAAATGGACAGAGCTCCTACGAGCAGTACTTC.

The chain is built from TRBV4-2 and TRBJ2-1; D is undetermined. The CDR3 has 14 residues. Deletions cut 0 bases from V and 9 bases from J, with 12 bases between. Germline loops: CDR1 LGHNA, CDR2 YNFKEQ. CDR3 sequence: CASSQEWLEPEQFF. As DNA, the CDR3 is TGTGCCAGCAGCCAAGAGTGGCTAGAACCTGAGCAGTTCTTC.

Only a few counts were recorded for this clone. The genes are TRBV7-8 and TRBJ1-1; possibly TRBD1 for D (5 bases). The CDR3 spans 15 residues. Per germline, CDR1 SGHVS and CDR2 FQNEAQ. Trimming removed 1 base at V and 0 bases at J, with 9 bases between. This CDR3 is CASSLGGHLNTEAFF. DNA of the CDR3: TGTGCCAGCAGCTTAGGCGGACACCTGAACACTGAAGCTTTCTTT.

This clone was observed a few times. The chain has TRBV9 and TRBJ1-4, with TRBD1 matching 7 bases. Per the germline V gene, CDR1 is SGDLS and CDR2 is YYNGEE. V shed 2 bases, J shed 3 bases, and the junction held 7 bases outside the gene matches. The CDR3 sequence is 16 residues long. The CDR3 DNA sequence: TGTGCCAGCAGCGTGGCGACAGGGCTCCCTAATGAAAAACTGTTTTTT. This gives the protein CASSVATGLPNEKLFF.

This sequence joins TRBV14 and TRBJ2-7; D might be TRBD2 (6 bases). Trimming left V 2 bases short and J 4 bases short, with 18 bases between. The CDR3 spans 16 residues. Germline CDR1 is SGHDN and CDR2 is FVKESK. The CDR3 is CASSQRYGGRMYEQYF. In DNA form, the CDR3 reads TGTGCCAGCAGCCAACGCTACGGGGGTCGAATGTACGAGCAGTACTTC.

The gene calls are TRBV19 and TRBJ1-1; D possibly corresponds to TRBD1 (5 bases). The CDR3 spans 14 residues. The germline gives CDR1 LNHDA, CDR2 SQIVND (reference sequence). Trimming shortened V by 6 bases and J by 1 base, and 12 bases separated the two germline ends. CDR3 residues: CASSARQPNTEAFF. CDR3 DNA sequence: TGTGCCAGTAGCGCCCGACAGCCGAACACTGAAGCTTTCTTT.

This clone was counted a few times. This chain connects TRBV5-8 to TRBJ1-1; TRBD1 is a possible D gene (6 bases). From germline, CDR1 is SGHTS and CDR2 YDEGEE. V lost 5 bases, J lost 1 base, and 15 bases lay in between. This CDR3 has 15 residues. The CDR3 spells CASRRVGGKNTEAFF. CDR3 nucleotides: TGTGCCAGCAGGCGGGTAGGGGGAAAGAACACTGAAGCTTTCTTT. The whole variable domain, filled in from reference TRBV5-8 and TRBJ1-1, reads EAGVTQSPTHLIKTRGQQATLRCSPISGHTSVYWYQQALGLGLQFLLWYDEGEERNRGNFPPRFSGRQFPNYSSELNVNALELEDSALYLCASRRVGGKNTEAFFGQGTRLTVV.

V is TRBV5-1 and J is TRBJ2-7; 13 bases align to TRBD2. V shed 5 bases and J 0 bases; nucleotides not matched to a gene: 17. Germline V gene data show CDR1 as SGHRS and CDR2 as YFSETQ. This CDR3 region has 20 residues. This CDR3 reads CASRTLPGLAGPYSSYEQYF. In DNA form, the CDR3 reads TGCGCCAGCAGAACCCTTCCGGGACTAGCGGGACCTTACAGCTCCTACGAGCAGTACTTC.

This clone was observed a handful of times. CDR3 nucleotide sequence: TGTGCCAGCAGCTTTGGAGACGATCAGCCCCAGCATTTT. Translation: CASSFGDDQPQHF. The chain carries TRBV13 and TRBJ1-5; D not resolved. Germline V gene data show CDR1 as PRHDT and CDR2 as FYEKMQ (reference sequence). The CDR3 runs to 13 residues. Deletions cut 3 bases from V and 5 bases from J, with 8 bases between. Variable domain in full (rest from reference TRBV13 and TRBJ1-5): AAGVIQSPRHLIKEKRETATLKCYPIPRHDTVYWYQQGPGQDPQFLISFYEKMQSDKGSIPDRFSAQQFSDYHSELNMSSLELGDSALYFCASSFGDDQPQHFGDGTRLSIL.

This clone was observed a few times. This chain links TRBV4-1 with TRBJ2-5; 8 nucleotides align to TRBD1. After removal of 1 base from V and 2 bases from J, the junction contained 3 bases not matched to a gene. The CDR3 runs to 15 residues. Germline V gene lookup returns CDR1 MGHRA and CDR2 YSYEKL. CDR3 coding DNA: TGCGCCAGCAGCCAAGGGGACAGGACTCAAGAGACCCAGTACTTC. It yields the protein CASSQGDRTQETQYF.

J is TRBJ1-2 and V is TRBV7-2; 9 bases map to TRBD1. Germline CDR1 is SGHTA and CDR2 is FQGNSA. The CDR3 has 17 residues. Trimming removed 1 base from V and 7 bases from J; junction bases left unmatched: 13. CDR3 nucleotides: TGTGCCAGCAGCTTAGAGGGGCTACAGGGGGCACCCTCTGGCTACACCTTC. It is translated as CASSLEGLQGAPSGYTF.

The rearrangement joins TRBV6-1 to TRBJ1-5; no reliable D call. CDR1 is MNHNS and CDR2 is SASEGT in the germline V gene. Trimming left V 1 base short and J 5 bases short, with 6 bases between. The CDR3 runs to 13 residues. CDR3 region: CASSEDGYQPQHF. In nucleotides, the CDR3 is TGTGCCAGCAGTGAAGACGGGTATCAGCCCCAGCATTTT.

This clone was detected only a few times. The gene calls are TRBV4-1 and TRBJ2-6, with 12 bases identical to TRBD1. The CDR3 covers 19 residues. Germline V gives CDR1 MGHRA, CDR2 YSYEKL. V lost 3 bases to trimming and J lost 4 bases; unmatched junction nucleotides: 10. CDR3: CASSQEPGQGALGANVLTF. The CDR3 nucleotides are TGCGCCAGCAGCCAGGAACCGGGACAGGGGGCGTTAGGGGCCAACGTCCTGACTTTC.

V usage is TRBV12-2 and J usage is TRBJ1-2; the D segment call TRBD1 is taken from the table without a DNA check. TRBV12-2 is a recognized pseudogene. The CDR3 consists of 19 residues. The CDR3 loop is CASRFPSAGTDKIYYGYTF. For the CDR3, the DNA is TGTGCAAGTCGCTTCCCATCGGCCGGGACAGATAAAATTTACTATGGCTACACCTTC.

The CDR3 protein is CASSLIGTGELFF. CDR3 in DNA: TGTGCCAGCAGCTTAATCGGCACCGGGGAGCTGTTTTTT. The genes are TRBV7-8 and TRBJ2-2; D not resolved. The CDR3 totals 13 residues. V lost 2 bases, J lost 4 bases, and 5 bases lay in between. Germline CDR1 and CDR2: SGHVS and FQNEAQ.